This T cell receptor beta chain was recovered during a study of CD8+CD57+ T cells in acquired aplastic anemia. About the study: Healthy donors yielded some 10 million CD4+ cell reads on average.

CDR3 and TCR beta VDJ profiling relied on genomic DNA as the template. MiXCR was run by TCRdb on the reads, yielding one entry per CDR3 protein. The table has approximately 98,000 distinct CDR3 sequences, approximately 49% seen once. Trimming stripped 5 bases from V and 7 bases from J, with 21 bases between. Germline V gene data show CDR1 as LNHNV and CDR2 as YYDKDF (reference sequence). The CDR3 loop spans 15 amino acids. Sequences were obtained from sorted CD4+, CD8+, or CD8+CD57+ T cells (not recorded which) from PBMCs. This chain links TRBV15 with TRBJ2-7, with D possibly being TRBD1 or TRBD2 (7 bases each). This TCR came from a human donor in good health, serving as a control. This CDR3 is CATSQRDRPFSEQYF. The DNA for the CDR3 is TGTGCCACCAGCCAGCGGGACAGACCCTTCTCGGAGCAGTACTTC.